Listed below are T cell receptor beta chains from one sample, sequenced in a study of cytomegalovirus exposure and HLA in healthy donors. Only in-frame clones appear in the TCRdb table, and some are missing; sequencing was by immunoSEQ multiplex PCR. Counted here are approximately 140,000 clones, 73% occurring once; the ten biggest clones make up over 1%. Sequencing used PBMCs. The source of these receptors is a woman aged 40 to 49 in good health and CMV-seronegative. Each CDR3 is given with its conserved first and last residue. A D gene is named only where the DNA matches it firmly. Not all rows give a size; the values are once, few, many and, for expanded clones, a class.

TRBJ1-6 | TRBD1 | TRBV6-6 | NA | CASSRKQGAPPLHF | TGTGCCAGCAGTCGCAAACAGGGGGCCCCACCCCTCCACTTT
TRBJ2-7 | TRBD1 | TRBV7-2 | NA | CASRSTGFYEQYF | TGCGCCAGCAGGTCGACAGGGTTCTACGAGCAGTACTTC
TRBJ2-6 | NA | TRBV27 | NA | CASSRGTGKANVLTF | TGTGCCAGCAGTAGAGGTACAGGGAAAGCCAACGTCCTGACTTTC
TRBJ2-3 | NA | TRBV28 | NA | CASSRLADTQYF | TGTGCCAGCAGTCGGCTAGCGGATACGCAGTATTTT
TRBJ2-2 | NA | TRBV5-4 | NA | CASSVTGTGELFF | TGTGCCAGCAGCGTTACCGGGACCGGGGAGCTGTTTTTT
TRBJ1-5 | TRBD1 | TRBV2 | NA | CATEKDRGTPQHF | TGTGCCACCGAGAAAGACAGGGGGACGCCCCAGCATTTT
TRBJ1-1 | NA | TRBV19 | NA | CASSRTHPISEAFF | TGTGCCAGTAGTAGGACACATCCTATCTCTGAAGCTTTCTTT
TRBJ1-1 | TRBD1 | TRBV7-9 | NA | CASSQGQGTEAFF | TGTGCCAGCAGCCAGGGACAGGGGACTGAAGCTTTCTTT
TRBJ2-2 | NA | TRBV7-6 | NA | CASRKAGNTGELFF | TGTGCCAGCAGGAAAGCGGGGAACACCGGGGAGCTGTTTTTT
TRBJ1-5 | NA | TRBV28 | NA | CASISPGFFQPQHF | TGTGCCAGCATCTCACCAGGGTTCTTTCAGCCCCAGCATTTT
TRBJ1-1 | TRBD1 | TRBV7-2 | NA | CASSFLTGVNTEAFF | TGTGCCAGCAGCTTCCTGACAGGGGTTAACACTGAAGCTTTCTTT
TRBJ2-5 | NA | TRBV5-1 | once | CASSLFQQETQYF | TGCGCCAGCAGCTTGTTCCAGCAAGAGACCCAGTACTTC
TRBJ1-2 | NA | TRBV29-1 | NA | CSVDSGWGYTF | TGCAGCGTTGACTCAGGGTGGGGCTACACCTTC
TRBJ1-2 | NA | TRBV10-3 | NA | CAISEADGANYGYTF | TGTGCCATCAGTGAGGCAGACGGAGCTAACTATGGCTACACCTTC
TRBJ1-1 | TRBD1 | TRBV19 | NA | CASSIGQGGAFF | TGTGCCAGTAGTATTGGACAGGGAGGAGCTTTCTTT
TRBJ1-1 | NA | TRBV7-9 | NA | CSSSLAWQVDNTEAFF | TGTTCCAGCAGCTTAGCATGGCAGGTCGACAACACTGAAGCTTTCTTT
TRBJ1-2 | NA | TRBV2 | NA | CASSEKAGPYGYTF | TGTGCCAGCAGTGAAAAGGCAGGTCCCTATGGCTACACCTTC
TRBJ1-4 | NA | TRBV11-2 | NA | CASSLQGGEKLFF | TGTGCCAGCAGCTTACAGGGAGGGGAAAAACTGTTTTTT
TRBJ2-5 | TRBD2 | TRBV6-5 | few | CASRILAGESGSQYF | TGTGCCAGCAGGATACTAGCGGGGGAGTCCGGGTCCCAGTACTTC
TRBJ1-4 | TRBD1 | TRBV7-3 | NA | CASSSKENVRDRVEWEEKLFF | TGTGCCAGCAGCTCAAAGGAGAACGTCCGGGACAGGGTTGAGTGGGAAGAAAAACTGTTTTTT
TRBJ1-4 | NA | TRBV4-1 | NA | CASSELPTAPNEKLFF | TGCGCCAGCAGCGAACTGCCGACAGCCCCTAATGAAAAACTGTTTTTT
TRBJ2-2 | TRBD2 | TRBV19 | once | CASSPSGTLRGTGELFF | TGTGCCAGTAGTCCAAGCGGGACCCTCCGTGGCACCGGGGAGCTGTTTTTT
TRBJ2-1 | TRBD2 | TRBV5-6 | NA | CASRRLAGALYNEQFF | TGTGCCAGCAGAAGACTAGCGGGGGCTTTATACAATGAGCAGTTCTTC
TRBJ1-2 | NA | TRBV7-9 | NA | CASSLGWGREDGYTF | TGTGCCAGCAGCTTAGGCTGGGGCAGGGAGGATGGCTACACCTTC
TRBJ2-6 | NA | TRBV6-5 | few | CASLYPGANVLTF | TGTGCCAGCCTCTACCCTGGGGCCAACGTCCTGACTTTC
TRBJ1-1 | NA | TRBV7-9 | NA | CASSLAGSLNTEAFF | TGTGCCAGCAGCTTAGCGGGCTCCTTGAACACTGAAGCTTTCTTT
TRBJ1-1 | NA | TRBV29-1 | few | CSVGAGFLGTEAFF | TGCAGCGTTGGGGCAGGGTTTTTAGGCACTGAAGCTTTCTTT
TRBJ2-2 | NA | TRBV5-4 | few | CASSFGHTNTGELFF | TGTGCCAGCAGCTTTGGACACACGAACACCGGGGAGCTGTTTTTT
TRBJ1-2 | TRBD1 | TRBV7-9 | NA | CASSQGAYGYTF | TGTGCCAGCTCCCAGGGGGCGTATGGCTACACCTTC
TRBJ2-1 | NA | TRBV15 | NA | CATSREGNSYNEQFF | TGTGCCACCAGCAGGGAGGGAAACTCCTACAATGAGCAGTTCTTC
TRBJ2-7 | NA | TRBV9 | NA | CASSPGTDLCEQYF | TGTGCCAGCAGCCCAGGGACTGACCTTTGCGAGCAGTACTTC
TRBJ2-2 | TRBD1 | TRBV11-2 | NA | CASSFYRGLSDTGELFF | TGTGCCAGCAGCTTCTACAGGGGGTTGTCGGACACCGGGGAGCTGTTTTTT
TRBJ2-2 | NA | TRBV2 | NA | CASSEGALNTGELFF | TGTGCCAGCAGTGAAGGGGCATTGAACACCGGGGAGCTGTTTTTT
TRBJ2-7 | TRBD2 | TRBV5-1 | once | CASSSGLAGGPFYEQYF | TGCGCCAGCAGCTCGGGACTAGCGGGGGGGCCTTTTTACGAGCAGTACTTC
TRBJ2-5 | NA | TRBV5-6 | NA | CASSSGLYQETQYF | TGTGCCAGCAGCTCAGGACTATATCAAGAGACCCAGTACTTC
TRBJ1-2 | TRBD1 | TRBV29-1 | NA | CSVDSDRGYGYTF | TGCAGCGTTGACTCCGACAGGGGCTATGGCTACACCTTC
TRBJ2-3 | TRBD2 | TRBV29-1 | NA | CSFEGLAGPPPADTQYF | TGCAGCTTCGAAGGGCTAGCGGGGCCCCCTCCCGCAGATACGCAGTATTTT
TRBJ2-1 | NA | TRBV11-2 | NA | CASSWGGYNEQFF | TGTGCCAGCAGCTGGGGAGGATACAATGAGCAGTTCTTC
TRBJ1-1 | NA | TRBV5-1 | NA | CASSFVGSGVTEAFF | TGCGCCAGCAGCTTCGTGGGTTCGGGGGTCACTGAAGCTTTCTTT
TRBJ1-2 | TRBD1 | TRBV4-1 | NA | CASSQGWARGLYGYTF | TGCGCCAGCAGCCAAGGATGGGCCAGGGGGCTATATGGCTACACCTTC
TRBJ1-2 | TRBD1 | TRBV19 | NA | CASTDRGSYGYTF | TGTGCCAGTACGGACAGGGGTAGCTATGGCTACACCTTC
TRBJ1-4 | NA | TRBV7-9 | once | CASSLGETTNEKLFF | TGTGCCAGCAGCTTAGGAGAAACAACTAATGAAAAACTGTTTTTT
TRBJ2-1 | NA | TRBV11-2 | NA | CASSLEGGAGNEQFF | TGTGCCAGCAGCTTAGAGGGGGGGGCCGGCAATGAGCAGTTCTTC
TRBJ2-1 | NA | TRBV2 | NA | CASSESGQQYNEQFF | TGTGCCAGCAGTGAATCTGGACAGCAATACAATGAGCAGTTCTTC